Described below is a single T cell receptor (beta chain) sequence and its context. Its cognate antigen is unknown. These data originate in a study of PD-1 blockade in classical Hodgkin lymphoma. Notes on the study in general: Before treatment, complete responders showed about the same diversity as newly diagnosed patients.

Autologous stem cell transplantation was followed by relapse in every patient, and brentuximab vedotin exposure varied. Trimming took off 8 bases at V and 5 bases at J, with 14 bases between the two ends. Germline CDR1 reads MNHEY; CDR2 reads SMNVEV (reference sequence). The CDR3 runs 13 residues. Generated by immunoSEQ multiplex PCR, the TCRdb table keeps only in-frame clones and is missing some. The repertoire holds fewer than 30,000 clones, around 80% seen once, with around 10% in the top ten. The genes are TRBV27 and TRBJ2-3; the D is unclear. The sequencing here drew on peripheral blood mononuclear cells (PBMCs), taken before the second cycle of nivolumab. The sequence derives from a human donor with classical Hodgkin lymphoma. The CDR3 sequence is CASHGRNLDTQYF. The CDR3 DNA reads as TGTGCCAGCCATGGGCGGAACCTAGATACGCAGTATTTT.